The 3 T cell receptor beta chains given below trace back to one sample, sequenced in a study of graft-versus-host responses after intestinal transplantation. Using immunoSEQ multiplex PCR, the repertoire was profiled, and TCRdb retains in-frame clones only, with some absent. The table includes some 45,000 clones, 91% detected once. The source was PBMCs, collected 524 days after transplant. All receptors derive from a human patient who received an intestinal transplant, so some T cells may come from the graft donor.

This chain connects TRBV19 to TRBJ1-5; TRBD1 agrees at 7 bases. V was clipped by 2 bases and J by 6 bases; unmatched bases: 7. The V gene's germline CDR1 is LNHDA and CDR2 SQIVND (reference sequence). The length of the CDR3 is 15 residues. CDR3 nucleotide sequence: TGTGCCAGTAGTATATATCGACAGGGCGGTCAGCCCCAGCATTTT. Amino acid sequence: CASSIYRQGGQPQHF.

The chain uses TRBV11-2 and TRBJ2-4; 9 bases are shared with TRBD1. The CDR3 totals 17 residues. The ends lost 1 base at V and 6 bases at J; junction bases unmatched: 10. Germline V gene data show CDR1 as SGHAT and CDR2 as FQNNGV. CDR3 nucleotide sequence: TGTGCCAGCAGCTTAGGAGGGTGGGGACAGGGAGGAAACATTCAGTACTTC. Its translation is CASSLGGWGQGGNIQYF.

The gene calls are TRBV29-1 and TRBJ2-4; 9 positions match TRBD2. The germline CDR1 and CDR2 sequences are SQVTM and ANQGSEA. V was clipped by 7 bases and J by 7 bases; unmatched bases: 8. The CDR3 covers 13 residues. The CDR3 DNA is TGCAGCGCCGAGCGGGGGGCTGGGAACATTCAGTACTTC. It encodes CSAERGAGNIQYF.